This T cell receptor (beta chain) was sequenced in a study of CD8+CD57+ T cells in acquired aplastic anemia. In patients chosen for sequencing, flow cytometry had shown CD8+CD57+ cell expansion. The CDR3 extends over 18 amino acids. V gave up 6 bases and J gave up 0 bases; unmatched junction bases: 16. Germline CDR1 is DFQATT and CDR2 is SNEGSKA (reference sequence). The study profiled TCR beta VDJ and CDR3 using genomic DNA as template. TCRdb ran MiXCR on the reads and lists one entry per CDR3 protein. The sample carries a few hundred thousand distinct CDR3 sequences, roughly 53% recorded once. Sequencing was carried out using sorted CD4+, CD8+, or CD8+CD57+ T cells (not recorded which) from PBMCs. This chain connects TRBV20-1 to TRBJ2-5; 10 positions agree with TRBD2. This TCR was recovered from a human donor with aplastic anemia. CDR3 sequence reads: CSASPWASGGQYQETQYF. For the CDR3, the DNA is TGCAGTGCCAGCCCGTGGGCTAGCGGGGGTCAGTACCAAGAGACCCAGTACTTC.